The rows below give T cell receptor beta chains drawn from one sample of a study of T cells in Graves' hyperthyroidism and ophthalmopathy. TCRdb recomputed calls from the multiplex PCR reads with MiXCR, one row per CDR3 protein. The repertoire holds hundreds of thousands of distinct CDR3 sequences, 14% to 15% seen once, with about 3.9% in the top ten. The sequenced material came from blood. These receptors were obtained from a woman aged 40 to 50 with Graves' ophthalmopathy. The CDR3 runs from the conserved cysteine through the conserved F or W. D genes are given only for firm matches. Clone size is stated in some rows and not others, as once, few, many or a class when expanded.

d_call	clone_size	v_call	j_call	cdr3_aa	cdr3_nt
-	many	TRBV5-1	TRBJ2-4	CASSPGLPHAKNIQYF	TGCGCCAGCAGCCCCGGACTACCTCACGCCAAAAACATTCAGTACTTC
TRBD1	many	TRBV11-1	TRBJ2-5	CASSPRLGQGRETQYF	TGTGCCAGCAGTCCAAGGCTGGGACAGGGCCGAGAGACCCAGTACTTC
TRBD1	-	TRBV28	TRBJ2-5	CASSLSQGGSETQYF	TGTGCCAGCAGTTTATCACAGGGGGGTTCGGAGACCCAGTACTTC
TRBD2	many	TRBV28	TRBJ2-7	CASSLWLAGRGEQYF	TGTGCCAGCAGTTTATGGCTAGCGGGTCGTGGGGAGCAGTACTTC
-	-	TRBV9	TRBJ1-1	CASSVGEGPEAFF	TGTGCCAGCAGCGTAGGGGAAGGTCCTGAAGCTTTCTTT
-	many	TRBV12-3/TRBV12-4	TRBJ2-4	CASSLDRADIQYF	TGTGCCAGCAGTTTAGACAGGGCGGACATTCAGTACTTC
-	many	TRBV28	TRBJ1-3	CASSPTEGHTIYF	TGTGCCAGCAGCCCTACAGAAGGTCACACCATATATTTT
TRBD1	many	TRBV20-1	TRBJ1-5	CSASSRDRSYSNQPQHF	TGCAGTGCTAGTTCCCGGGACAGGAGCTATAGCAATCAGCCCCAGCATTTT
TRBD2	many	TRBV11-1	TRBJ2-7	CASSLTSGVTVYEQYF	TGTGCCAGCAGCTTGACTAGCGGGGTAACAGTCTACGAGCAGTACTTC
-	many	TRBV28	TRBJ2-7	CASSFSGAGYEQYF	TGTGCCAGCAGTTTCTCAGGGGCTGGTTACGAGCAGTACTTC
-	many	TRBV6-5	TRBJ2-5	CASSYEGETQYF	TGTGCCAGCAGTTACGAGGGAGAGACCCAGTACTTC
TRBD1	many	TRBV19	TRBJ2-5	CASSSPGQPRETQYF	TGTGCCAGTAGTAGTCCGGGACAGCCAAGAGAAACCCAGTACTTC
-	many	TRBV6-1	TRBJ1-5	CASSEPRYNNQPQHF	TGTGCCAGCAGTGAACCCCGGTACAACAATCAGCCCCAGCATTTT
-	many	TRBV11-1	TRBJ2-2	CASSPSPPDTGELFF	TGTGCCAGCAGCCCGTCCCCCCCGGACACCGGGGAGCTGTTTTTT
TRBD1	many	TRBV29-1	TRBJ2-7	CSVEGGQGQYF	TGCAGCGTTGAGGGGGGACAGGGTCAGTACTTC
-	many	TRBV20-1	TRBJ1-1	CSAREGHSNTEAFF	TGCAGTGCTAGAGAGGGACACTCGAACACTGAAGCTTTCTTT
-	many	TRBV7-9	TRBJ1-2	CASSPHSTAYRGYGYTF	TGTGCCAGCAGCCCACACTCCACCGCGTACCGTGGCTATGGCTACACCTTC
-	many	TRBV27	TRBJ2-2	CASRWGQGTGELFF	TGTGCCAGCAGGTGGGGTCAGGGAACCGGGGAGCTGTTTTTT
TRBD2	few	TRBV18	TRBJ2-5	CASSPLRGEQETQYF	TGTGCCAGCTCACCCTTACGGGGGGAGCAAGAGACCCAGTACTTC
-	-	TRBV7-2	TRBJ1-1	CASRAGTVNTEAFF	TGTGCCAGCAGGGCCGGGACGGTGAACACTGAAGCTTTCTTT
TRBD1	many	TRBV28	TRBJ2-7	CASGKYGNDRGSEQYF	TGTGCCAGCGGAAAATACGGCAACGACAGGGGATCCGAGCAGTACTTC
TRBD1	many	TRBV20-1	TRBJ2-7	CSARGGTGDYEQYF	TGCAGTGCTAGGGGCGGGACAGGGGACTACGAGCAGTACTTC
TRBD2	-	TRBV7-6	TRBJ2-2	CASSFASGINTGELFF	TGTGCCAGCAGCTTTGCTAGCGGGATAAACACCGGGGAGCTGTTTTTT
-	many	TRBV19	TRBJ1-2	CASLDGETRYGYTF	TGTGCCAGTCTGGACGGGGAGACTCGCTATGGCTACACCTTC
-	many	TRBV27	TRBJ1-1	CASSLGQPMAEAFF	TGTGCCAGCAGTTTGGGGCAACCGATGGCTGAAGCTTTCTTT